This is a list of T cell receptor beta chains from one sample in a study of T cell responses to AZD1222 COVID-19 vaccine. The data were produced by immunoSEQ multiplex PCR, yet TCRdb's version contains in-frame clones alone and is incomplete. The data show 53,000 or so clones, with approximately 84% seen just once and 27% held by the top ten. Sequencing was performed on peripheral blood, taken on day 0 of AZD1222 vaccination. The receptors derive from an adult in good health. CDR3s include the opening cysteine and the closing phenylalanine or tryptophan. D genes are given only for firm matches. Size is stated for part of the rows, as once, few or many counts, or as a class when the clone is expanded.

D gene	V gene	clone size	J gene	CDR3 protein	CDR3 DNA
NA	TRBV5-1	NA	TRBJ1-1	CASSLGWRENTEAFF	TGCGCCAGCAGCTTGGGCTGGAGGGAAAACACTGAAGCTTTCTTT
NA	TRBV12-2	NA	TRBJ2-7	CASRLTRWQSYEQYF	TGTGCAAGTCGCTTAACACGATGGCAATCCTACGAGCAGTACTTC
TRBD1	TRBV5-3	NA	TRBJ1-2	CARTLRGGIMDGYTF	TGTGCCAGAACCCTAAGAGGGGGCATAATGGATGGCTACACCTTC
NA	TRBV28	NA	TRBJ1-5	CASSPSTAWGNQPQHF	TGTGCCAGCAGTCCATCGACCGCCTGGGGCAATCAGCCCCAGCATTTT
NA	TRBV27	NA	TRBJ2-3	CASSPSTNTQYF	TGTGCCAGCAGTCCGTCCACGAATACGCAGTATTTT
NA	TRBV5-6	few	TRBJ1-2	CASSLVQTGIRYGYTF	TGTGCCAGCAGCTTGGTACAGACAGGTATAAGGTATGGCTACACCTTC
NA	TRBV9	many	TRBJ2-7	CASSHGSIELYEQYF	TGTGCCAGCAGTCACGGATCAATCGAACTCTACGAGCAGTACTTC
TRBD1	TRBV5-1	once	TRBJ2-1	CASSPGTGGYNEQFF	TGCGCCAGCAGCCCCGGGACAGGGGGTTACAATGAGCAGTTCTTC
TRBD1	TRBV9	NA	TRBJ1-1	CASSSRTGAPEAFF	TGTGCCAGCAGCTCTCGGACAGGAGCCCCTGAAGCTTTCTTT
NA	TRBV10-3	NA	TRBJ2-3	CAISEGRVADTQYF	TGTGCCATCAGTGAGGGCAGGGTAGCAGATACGCAGTATTTT
NA	TRBV6-4	NA	TRBJ1-1	CASSDSLGPRNTEAFF	TGTGCCAGCAGTGACTCTTTAGGACCGCGGAACACTGAAGCTTTCTTT
TRBD2	TRBV19	NA	TRBJ2-1	CASSPQAGGGNEQFF	TGTGCCAGTAGTCCCCAAGCGGGAGGGGGAAATGAGCAGTTCTTC
NA	TRBV14	NA	TRBJ2-5	CASSHNQETQYF	TGTGCCAGCAGCCATAACCAAGAGACCCAGTACTTC
TRBD1	TRBV10-2	NA	TRBJ1-6	CASAGQGNAPLHF	TGCGCCAGCGCGGGACAGGGGAATGCACCCCTCCACTTT
TRBD2	TRBV19	NA	TRBJ2-1	CATKLAGGSNEQFF	TGTGCCACCAAACTAGCGGGAGGGTCCAATGAGCAGTTCTTC
TRBD1	TRBV28	NA	TRBJ1-2	CASSSRDSGKQIYGYTF	TGTGCCAGCAGTTCCCGGGACAGCGGTAAGCAGATCTATGGCTACACCTTC
NA	TRBV6-5	NA	TRBJ2-1	CASSFDTYNEQFF	TGTGCCAGCAGTTTCGACACCTACAATGAGCAGTTCTTC
NA	TRBV3-1/TRBV3-2	NA	TRBJ1-5	CASSTRSNQPQHF	TGTGCCAGCAGCACACGAAGCAATCAGCCCCAGCATTTT
NA	TRBV7-2	NA	TRBJ1-5	CASSPQGTTNNQPQHF	TGTGCCAGCAGTCCTCAGGGGACAACAAACAATCAGCCCCAGCATTTT
TRBD2	TRBV7-2	NA	TRBJ2-1	CASSSLAGGDNEQFF	TGTGCCAGCAGCTCGTTAGCGGGAGGGGACAATGAGCAGTTCTTC
NA	TRBV6-5	NA	TRBJ2-5	CASSSHPGPYQETQYF	TGTGCCAGCAGTTCCCATCCGGGACCGTACCAAGAGACCCAGTACTTC
NA	TRBV5-1	NA	TRBJ2-5	CASSLQGSETQYF	TGCGCCAGCAGCTTGCAGGGGTCGGAGACCCAGTACTTC
NA	TRBV2	once	TRBJ1-2	CASSEAGREYGYTF	TGTGCCAGCAGTGAAGCAGGGAGGGAATATGGCTACACCTTC
NA	TRBV7-9	once	TRBJ2-3	CASSSSISLYTQYF	TGTGCCAGCAGCTCCTCAATTAGTCTCTATACGCAGTATTTT
TRBD1	TRBV9	few	TRBJ2-3	CASSFGQGKDTQYF	TGTGCCAGCAGTTTTGGACAGGGGAAAGATACGCAGTATTTT
NA	TRBV2	NA	TRBJ2-1	CASSELADNEQFF	TGTGCCAGCAGTGAACTGGCAGACAATGAGCAGTTCTTC
NA	TRBV20-1	once	TRBJ1-1	CSASSGSNTEAFF	TGCAGTGCTAGTTCCGGGTCGAACACTGAAGCTTTCTTT
TRBD2	TRBV6-5	NA	TRBJ2-3	CASSSETSSTDTQYF	TGTGCCAGCAGTTCCGAGACTAGCAGCACAGATACGCAGTATTTT
NA	TRBV28	NA	TRBJ2-6	CASSPKLDSGANVLTF	TGTGCCAGCAGTCCCAAGTTAGACTCTGGGGCCAACGTCCTGACTTTC
NA	TRBV7-2	few	TRBJ2-1	CASSLAVGNEQFF	TGTGCCAGCAGCTTAGCGGTGGGAAATGAGCAGTTCTTC
TRBD1	TRBV9	NA	TRBJ1-1	CASSPRTGLTTEAFF	TGTGCCAGCAGCCCCAGGACAGGCCTGACCACTGAAGCTTTCTTT